This TCR beta chain is from a study of blood T cell repertoires in COVID-19 (dated by TCRdb to the early 2020s). A note on the overall study: Samples from collaborators originated in the United States, Italy and Spain and spanned both the acute and convalescent phases of COVID-19. The samples were drawn from the first 160 participants of the ongoing ImmuneRACE study and from some 1,300 subjects provided by 6 global collaborators. The dataset comprised deeply sampled blood TCRbeta repertoires from subjects exposed to, actively infected with, or recovered from COVID-19. Where HLA class I and class II types were available, the types were taken from metadata supplied by the sample provider, not from assay-based typing. The repertoires were made available in a free public database intended to serve as a resource for research on the immune response to SARS-CoV-2. Sample metadata almost always included a de-identified subject ID, COVID-19 status, age in years and sex. The material from the prospective study consisted of cDNA or gDNA derived from T cells, B-cell-depleted T cells, or PBMCs. The research as a whole found: The quantity of clinical and demographic metadata differed by source and by participant and was supplied without curation.

Whole blood was collected in K2EDTA tubes by collaborating institutions according to the institutions' own protocols. Collaborator samples were shipped for TCRbeta analysis as frozen whole blood, isolated PBMCs, or DNA extracted from either sample type. Concerning this clone: The target of this receptor is not known. Nothing much larger sits one base from this clone, and base qualities are not available. This CDR3 is also generated by other DNA sequences in the sample.

Trimming removed 5 bases from V and 0 bases from J; the gene matches leave 3 bases unexplained. Inclusive of the bounding cysteine and phenylalanine, the CDR3 is 14 residues long. The read is trimmed to its CDR3 DNA, 42 bases read in frame from base 1. The germline V gene specifies SGHRS as CDR1 and YFSETQ as CDR2. TCRbeta CDR3 regions were amplified from genomic DNA using the immunoSEQ Assay, a bias-controlled multiplex PCR. In the original analysis: Nucleated cell counts per sample were estimated from amplification of reference gene primers within the assay. To quantify the absolute abundance of each unique TCRbeta CDR3 rearrangement, sequence reads were collapsed and filtered. For each sample, productive Simpson clonality was calculated by taking the square root of Simpson's diversity index across productive rearrangements. Drawn from immuneACCESS, this table holds only the in-frame rearrangements with V and J called that TCRdb kept. Clones are partly lost; checked studies trace under half to an unresolved V gene and leave the rest unexplained. V, J and clone size reflect that table, while D and trimming were determined from the DNA. The sample contains 200,000 to 250,000 clones, around 91% of them found a single time. The ten largest clones represent 4.5% to 5.5% of the sample.

This TCR was sampled from a middle-aged woman with acute or convalescent COVID-19. The rearranged segments are TRBV5-1 and TRBJ2-3; 7 central nucleotides agree with TRBD2. The source material was peripheral blood. The nucleotide sequence is TGCGCCAGCAGTGGCGGGGGTAGCACAGATACGCAGTATTTT. Its translation is CASSGGGSTDTQYF.